This T cell receptor beta chain was identified during a study of graft-versus-host responses after intestinal transplantation. Overall study context: Multivisceral, liver-intestinal, or isolated intestinal transplants were performed in recipients. Anti-thymocyte globulin induction was given to all recipients, followed by tacrolimus and steroids for roughly 3 years.

Germline CDR1 LNHDA, CDR2 SQIVND (reference sequence). Trimming stripped 10 bases from V and 0 bases from J, with 16 bases between. This CDR3 has 15 amino acids. Findings of the study overall: Ileal or blood samples showed some GvH clones first, and such clones were also found in recipient marrow.

The assay was immunoSEQ multiplex PCR, and TCRdb's table has in-frame clones only and misses some. The table records 80,000 to 100,000 clones, about 90% of them present only once. With regard to this clone: Its cognate antigen is unknown.

The chain joins TRBV19 to TRBJ1-5; D is ambiguous. Specimen: unstimulated CD4+ T cells sorted from spleen or lymph node cells, collected before intestinal transplant. The receptor was isolated from a human donor who received an intestinal transplant. In DNA, the CDR3 is TGTGCCACCCTACGCTCAGGCAATAGCAATCAGCCCCAGCATTTT. Translating gives CATLRSGNSNQPQHF.